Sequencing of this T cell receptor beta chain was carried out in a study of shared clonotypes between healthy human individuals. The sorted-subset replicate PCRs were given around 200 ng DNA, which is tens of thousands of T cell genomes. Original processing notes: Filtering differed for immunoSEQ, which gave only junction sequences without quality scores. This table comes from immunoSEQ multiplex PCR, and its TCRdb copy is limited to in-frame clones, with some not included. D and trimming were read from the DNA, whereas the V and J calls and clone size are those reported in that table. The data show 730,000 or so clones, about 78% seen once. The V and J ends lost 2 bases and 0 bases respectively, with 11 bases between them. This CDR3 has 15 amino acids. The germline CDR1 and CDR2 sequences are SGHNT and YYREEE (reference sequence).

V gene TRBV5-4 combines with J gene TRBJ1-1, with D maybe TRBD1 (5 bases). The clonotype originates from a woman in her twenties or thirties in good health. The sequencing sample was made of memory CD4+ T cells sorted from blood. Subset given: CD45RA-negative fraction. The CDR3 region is CASSFGADMNTEAFF. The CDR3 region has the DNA TGTGCCAGCAGCTTTGGGGCAGACATGAACACTGAAGCTTTCTTT.